This T cell receptor beta chain was retrieved from a study of a mutant IDH1 vaccine in newly diagnosed glioma. Time point denoted: week 11, during vaccination. What each vaccine dose contained was 300 ug of mutant IDH1 20-mer peptide, accompanied by topical imiquimod. TCRdb's table, derived via immunoSEQ multiplex PCR, lists solely in-frame clones and lacks some. In the table there are around 60,000 clones, approximately 91% of which are singletons. Note on this clone: What it recognizes is unknown.

Sequenced here: PBMCs, sampled from a glioma patient whose treatment included an IDH1 peptide vaccine. This receptor was taken from a man in his forties with glioma.

CDR3 region: CASSKQGGLAKNIQYF. DNA of the CDR3: TGTGCCAGCAGTAAACAGGGCGGACTAGCCAAAAACATTCAGTACTTC. The chain employs TRBV28 and TRBJ2-4; D is perhaps TRBD1 (6 bases). The ends were cut back, 5 bases at V and 0 bases at J, with 14 bases in the middle. Germline V lookup: CDR1 MDHEN, CDR2 SYDVKM. This CDR3 spans 16 amino acids.